The present TCR beta chain was sequenced within a study of graft-versus-host responses after intestinal transplantation. On the study more broadly: The study gave all recipients anti-thymocyte globulin induction, then tacrolimus and steroids for 2 to 3 years.

Study observations and caveats: The presence of high graft-versus-host to host-versus-graft clonal ratios in allografts characterized patients with graft-donor T cell macrochimerism. The highest levels of circulating GvH clones went along with early declines in HvG clones after transplant. Some GvH clones were seen earlier in gut or blood, suggesting intestinal origin.

Only in-frame clones appear in the TCRdb table, and some are missing; sequencing was by immunoSEQ multiplex PCR. The sample lists about 120,000 clones; 93% were seen once. The V gene's germline CDR1 is MNHEY and CDR2 SMNVEV (reference sequence). Trimming pared 3 bases from V and 2 bases from J, leaving 11 bases between. The CDR3 runs 14 residues. On this clone itself: What it recognizes is unknown. Additional DNA sequences in this sample encode the identical CDR3.

The gene calls are TRBV27 and TRBJ2-7; D is possibly TRBD2 (6 bases). The clonotype was recovered from a human donor who was the organ donor for an intestinal transplant. The sequencing used unstimulated CD8+ T cells sorted from spleen or lymph node cells, collected before transplant. The chain's CDR3 is CASSFSGATYEQYF. The CDR3 nucleotides are TGTGCCAGCAGTTTCTCGGGAGCAACCTACGAGCAGTACTTC.